These 21 T cell receptor beta chains came from one sample sequenced in a study of shared clonotypes between healthy human individuals. Generated by immunoSEQ multiplex PCR, the TCRdb table keeps only in-frame clones and is missing some. The repertoire holds 2,500,000 or so clones, around nine tenths seen once, with roughly 0.15% in the top ten. What was sequenced was naive CD4+ T cells sorted from blood. The subset denotes: CD45RA+ positively selected. The receptor source for this set is a man aged 18 to 35 in good health.

J is TRBJ1-4 and V is TRBV5-8; tentatively, D is TRBD1 (5 bases). This CDR3 has 15 residues. In germline, CDR1 is SGHTS, CDR2 YDEGEE. V lost 3 bases, J lost 8 bases, and 17 bases lay in between. Written as DNA, the CDR3 is TGTGCCAGCAGCTCAAGTGGGGGTTCGCGGGAAAAACTGTTTTTT. This translates into CASSSSGGSREKLFF.

The chain is built from TRBV5-6 and TRBJ1-5, with 9 bases aligning to TRBD1. This CDR3 comprises 16 residues. CDR1 and CDR2 (germline): SGHDT, YYEEEE. The V and J ends lost 4 bases and 3 bases, in that order; junction bases with no gene match: 8. The DNA of the CDR3 is TGTGCCAGCAGCCACGGGACAGGGAGGGACAATCAGCCCCAGCATTTT. It translates to CASSHGTGRDNQPQHF. Drawing the rest from reference TRBV5-6 and TRBJ1-5, the complete variable domain is DAGVTQSPTHLIKTRGQQVTLRCSPKSGHDTVSWYQQALGQGPQFIFQYYEEEERQRGNFPDRFSGHQFPNYSSELNVNALLLGDSALYLCASSHGTGRDNQPQHFGDGTRLSIL.

The rearrangement joins TRBV27 to TRBJ1-6, with 8 positions matching TRBD1. Per germline, CDR1 MNHEY and CDR2 SMNVEV (reference sequence). The CDR3 runs to 16 residues. V dropped 1 base and J dropped 7; count of bases not matched to a gene: 6. Here the CDR3 DNA reads TGTGCCAGCAGTTTATTTTTGAGGGACAGGAATTCACCCCTCCACTTT. It is translated as CASSLFLRDRNSPLHF.

V and J are TRBV30 and TRBJ1-3; D call uncertain. The CDR3 runs 12 residues. Germline V gives CDR1 GTSNPN, CDR2 SVGIG (reference sequence). The CDR3 nucleotides read TGTGCACGGAAGGACTCTGGAAACACCATATATTTT. Encoded protein: CARKDSGNTIYF.

J is TRBJ2-5 and V is TRBV6-1; no firm D call. V lost 1 base to trimming and J lost 5 bases, with 8 bases between them. This CDR3 contains 13 residues. Germline CDR1 reads MNHNS; CDR2 reads SASEGT. CDR3 DNA: TGTGCCAGCAGTGAAGGGGCTTGGGAGACCCAGTACTTC. Encoded protein: CASSEGAWETQYF.

The genes are TRBV7-9 and TRBJ1-2; D is ambiguous. The V and J ends lost 5 bases and 5 bases respectively, with 15 bases between them. CDR1 and CDR2 (germline): SEHNR, FQNEAQ (reference sequence). The length of the CDR3 is 14 residues. For the CDR3, the DNA is TGTGCCAGCAGCCGAGCGGCAGGTGCTTATGGCTACACCTTC. Its translation is CASSRAAGAYGYTF.

The chain couples TRBV9 to TRBJ2-2; 7 nucleotides line up with TRBD2. With 3 bases clipped from V and 0 bases from J, the junction kept 5 bases outside the gene matches. CDR1 is SGDLS and CDR2 is YYNGEE in the germline V gene. The CDR3 contains 16 residues. DNA for the CDR3: TGTGCCAGCAGCGGGCCTAGCGGCGCGAACACCGGGGAGCTGTTTTTT. It yields the protein CASSGPSGANTGELFF.

To note about this clone: Its ends do not fully match the called genes, so a read error is possible. The chain links TRBV29-1 to TRBJ2-1; 10 positions match TRBD2. The CDR3 runs 13 residues. The germline gives CDR1 SQVTM, CDR2 ANQGSEA. The chain's CDR3 is CSVEAGGQGEQFF. The CDR3 bases are TGCAGCGTAGAAGCGGGGGGGCAGGGTGAGCAGTTCTTC.

The gene calls are TRBV19 and TRBJ2-7, with D maybe TRBD1 (6 bases). CDR1 and CDR2 (germline): LNHDA, SQIVND (reference sequence). The CDR3 is made up of 13 amino acids. V lost 4 bases and J 3 bases, leaving 10 bases between the germline ends. CDR3 region: CASSRDIRYEQYF. DNA of the CDR3: TGTGCCAGTAGTAGGGACATCCGCTACGAGCAGTACTTC.

The chain combines TRBV10-3 with TRBJ2-5, with TRBD2 matching 10 bases. With V trimmed by 3 bases and J by 5 bases, 12 bases remained unmatched. The CDR3 contains 17 residues. The germline V gene encodes CDR1 ENHRY and CDR2 SYGVKD. CDR3 nucleotide sequence: TGTGCCATCAGTGAAGGAACCCTAGCGGGAGCCAGGGAGACCCAGTACTTC. This encodes CAISEGTLAGARETQYF.

This clone was picked up one time. The chain links TRBV11-2 to TRBJ2-1; 8 nucleotides match TRBD2. V shed 1 base and J 6 bases; nucleotides not matched to a gene: 8. This CDR3 comprises 16 residues. CDR1 and CDR2 (germline): SGHAT, FQNNGV. CDR3 loop: CASSLVGGLVSNEQFF. CDR3 DNA sequence: TGTGCCAGCAGCTTAGTGGGGGGACTAGTGAGCAATGAGCAGTTCTTC.

Points on this clone: Within the sample, other DNA sequences also encode this same CDR3. The chain employs TRBV20-1 and TRBJ2-1; a possible D gene is TRBD2 (6 bases). CDR1 and CDR2 (germline): DFQATT, SNEGSKA (reference sequence). This CDR3 comprises 11 residues. Trimming stripped 6 bases from V and 8 bases from J, with 11 bases between. CDR3 region: CSAKTSYEQFF. The DNA for the CDR3 is TGCAGTGCCAAGACTAGTTATGAGCAGTTCTTC.

The J gene is TRBJ2-5, the V gene TRBV2; D might be TRBD1 (6 bases). This CDR3 is built from 14 residues. Germline V lookup: CDR1 SNHLY, CDR2 FYNNEI. Trimming removed 8 bases at V and 1 base at J, with 14 bases between. The CDR3 here is CASGVGQLQETQYF. DNA for the CDR3: TGTGCCAGCGGCGTAGGACAGCTCCAAGAGACCCAGTACTTC.

J is TRBJ1-2 and V is TRBV11-3, with a tentative D call TRBD1 (5 bases). V lost 1 base, J lost 4 bases, and 16 bases lay in between. The germline CDR1 and CDR2 sequences are SGHNT and YENEEA. CDR3 size: 16 residues. In DNA, the CDR3 is TGTGCCAGCAGCTTAGTCCGACCGGGGGAGGGCTATGGCTACACCTTC. Its translation: CASSLVRPGEGYGYTF. Complete variable domain (other parts from reference TRBV11-3 and TRBJ1-2): EAGVVQSPRYKIIEKKQPVAFWCNPISGHNTLYWYLQNLGQGPELLIRYENEEAVDDSQLPKDRFSAERLKGVDSTLKIQPAELGDSAVYLCASSLVRPGEGYGYTFGSGTRLTVV.

The chain employs TRBV9 and TRBJ2-7, with no clear D. The CDR3 runs to 12 residues. Per germline, CDR1 SGDLS and CDR2 YYNGEE. V lost 6 bases and J lost 6, with 13 bases in between. Here the CDR3 reads CASTPIGREQYF. CDR3 nucleotide sequence: TGTGCCAGCACCCCGATCGGTCGCGAGCAGTACTTC.

This sequence joins TRBV27 and TRBJ2-7, with 7 nucleotides matching TRBD2. The CDR3 length is 14 residues. Germline loops: CDR1 MNHEY, CDR2 SMNVEV (reference sequence). V gave up 6 bases and J gave up 2 bases; unmatched junction bases: 7. In DNA form, the CDR3 reads TGTGCCAGCAGCCCCCTGGGGGGGACCTACGAGCAGTACTTC. Protein: CASSPLGGTYEQYF.

This chain connects TRBV5-6 to TRBJ2-1, with TRBD2 identical over 8 bases. The CDR3 contains 15 residues. Germline CDR1 SGHDT, CDR2 YYEEEE. Trimming took 3 bases from V and 2 from J; bases not matched to a gene: 4. CDR3 region: CASSSWGLAYNEQFF. The CDR3 DNA follows: TGTGCCAGCAGCTCTTGGGGACTAGCCTACAATGAGCAGTTCTTC.

This sequence joins TRBV15 and TRBJ1-1; TRBD1 matches at 8 bases. This CDR3 is built from 15 residues. In germline, CDR1 is LNHNV, CDR2 YYDKDF (reference sequence). The J segment lost 1 base and the V segment lost 5 bases, leaving 6 bases of the junction unmatched. The CDR3 is CATSGGGQGNTEAFF. The DNA for the CDR3 is TGTGCCACCAGCGGGGGTGGACAGGGGAACACTGAAGCTTTCTTT.

The chain combines TRBV30 with TRBJ2-3; the match to TRBD2 covers 8 bases. Germline V gene lookup returns CDR1 GTSNPN and CDR2 SVGIG (reference sequence). J gave up 1 base and V 6 bases, and 9 bases lay outside the gene matches. This CDR3 region has 15 residues. CDR3 in amino acids: CACPEGAGGTDTQYF. CDR3 coding DNA: TGTGCCTGCCCGGAAGGAGCGGGAGGCACAGATACGCAGTATTTT.

There are a few counts of this clone. The rearrangement joins TRBV6-1 to TRBJ1-5, with a possible D match to TRBD1 (5 bases). The CDR3 covers 13 residues. V dropped 4 bases and J dropped 5 bases, with 9 bases sitting between them. Looked up from germline, CDR1 is MNHNS and CDR2 is SASEGT. Here the CDR3 reads CASSVGGDQPQHF. The DNA of the CDR3 is TGTGCCAGCAGTGTCGGAGGGGATCAGCCCCAGCATTTT.

Of note for this clone: The sample has other DNA sequences that encode this CDR3 too. V and J are TRBV6-1 and TRBJ2-7; D is unclear. This CDR3 is 10 amino acids long. CDR1 is MNHNS and CDR2 is SASEGT in the germline V gene. The V end was cut by 7 bases, the J end by 1 base, with 2 bases between. The CDR3 nucleotides are TGTGCCAGCAATTCCTACGAGCAGTACTTC. It is translated as CASNSYEQYF.